The T cell receptor beta chain described here comes from a study of blood T cell repertoires in COVID-19. At the level of the study: Whether acute or convalescent, the COVID-19 samples came from the United States, Italy and Spain. PBMCs, B-cell-depleted T cells, or T cells provided the cDNA or gDNA that made up the material.

Germline trimming cut 4 bases from V and 4 bases from J; bases unmatched to any gene: 4. Germline CDR1 and CDR2: LNHDA and SQIVND (reference sequence). CDR3 length: 13 residues. In the original workflow: It was from reference gene primer amplification that nucleated cell counts were estimated. Repertoires were generated with immunoSEQ multiplex PCR, while TCRdb's copy carries only in-frame clones and drops some. V and J calls and clone size come straight from that table; D and trimming were deduced from the DNA. The sample holds about 300,000 clones, 80% to 95% seen once. Sequences were obtained from peripheral blood. The chain employs TRBV19 and TRBJ2-7; 7 bases are shared with TRBD1. This receptor was identified in a woman under 40 with COVID-19, enrolled during active disease. CDR3 residues: CASSTGGGYEQYF. DNA of the CDR3: TGTGCCAGTAGTACAGGGGGTGGATACGAGCAGTACTTC.